This TCR beta chain was observed in a study of shared clonotypes between healthy human individuals. Study in general: For every donor, three CD4 naive, three CD4 memory, two CD8 naive and one CD8 memory plates were used.

The donors were adults (healthy and HIV-negative) with no recent acute infections or vaccinations. CD4+ cell separation produced CD45RA+ naive and CD45RA-negative memory subsets. Deep-level running was used for the assay. Repertoires were generated with immunoSEQ multiplex PCR, while TCRdb's copy carries only in-frame clones and drops some. This table has roughly 2.2 million clones, 90% to 95% appearing once. The ends lost 4 bases at V and 3 bases at J; junction bases unmatched: 3. Germline V gene lookup returns CDR1 SEHNR and CDR2 FQNEAQ (reference sequence). CDR3 length: 14 residues. V is TRBV7-9 and J is TRBJ1-1; 9 positions agree with TRBD1. The TCR originated in a man aged 18 to 30 in good health. Some clones in this sample may be carry-over from other donors' samples. Specimen: naive CD4+ T cells from PBMCs. Indicated subset: CD45RA+ positively selected. DNA for the CDR3: TGTGCCAGCAGCTCACAGGGGGCTGACACTGAAGCTTTCTTT. Its protein product is CASSSQGADTEAFF. Based on the CDR3 plus reference TRBV7-9 and TRBJ1-1, the full variable domain is DTGVSQNPRHKITKRGQNVTFRCDPISEHNRLYWYRQTLGQGPEFLTYFQNEAQLEKSRLLSDRFSAERPKGSFSTLEIQRTEQGDSAMYLCASSSQGADTEAFFGQGTRLTVV.